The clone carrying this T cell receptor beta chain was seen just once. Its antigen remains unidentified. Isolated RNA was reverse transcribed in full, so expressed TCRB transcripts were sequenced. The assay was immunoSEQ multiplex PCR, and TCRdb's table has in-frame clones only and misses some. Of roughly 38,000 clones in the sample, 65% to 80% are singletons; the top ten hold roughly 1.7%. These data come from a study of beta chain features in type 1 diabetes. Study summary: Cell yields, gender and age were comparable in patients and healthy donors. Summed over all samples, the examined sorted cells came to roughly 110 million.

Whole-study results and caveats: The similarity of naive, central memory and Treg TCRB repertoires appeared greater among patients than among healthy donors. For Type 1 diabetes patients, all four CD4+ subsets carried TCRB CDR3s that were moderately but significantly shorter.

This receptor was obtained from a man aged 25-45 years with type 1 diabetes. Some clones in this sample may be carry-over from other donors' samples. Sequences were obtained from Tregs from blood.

CDR3 protein: CASSLRVSGRFPMELFF. For the CDR3, the DNA is TGTGCCAGCAGTCTCCGGGTTAGCGGGAGGTTCCCGATGGAGCTGTTTTTT. This chain joins TRBV28 and TRBJ2-2; 10 nucleotides line up with TRBD2. Germline assignment: CDR1 MDHEN and CDR2 SYDVKM. The CDR3 spans 17 residues. J was trimmed by 10 bases and V by 5 bases; bases with no gene match: 16.